This T cell receptor (beta chain) was documented in a study of human T cells and chemical hapten exposure. Overall study results and limits: Following DPC sensitization, TCRs present above 1 in 1000 frequency showed no change.

Individual cDNA molecules each carried unique molecular identifiers attached by the library. TCRdb itself ran the RACE reads through MiXCR, one entry per CDR3 protein. There are 100,000 or so distinct CDR3 sequences in the sample; roughly a tenth occur only once, and 2.2% lies in the top ten. The V segment lost 5 bases and the J segment 5 bases; nucleotides outside the gene matches: 17. Germline V gene data show CDR1 as SEHNR and CDR2 as FQNEAQ (reference sequence). This CDR3 is built from 18 residues. The sample's time point: patch test 1, 2 weeks after DPC sensitization. Stated treatment: therapeutic diphenylcyclopropenone sensitization with weekly scalp DPC. Blood draws came before every patch-test application. This clonotype was seen a few times. The antigen is unknown.

The clonotype originates from a man aged 35 to 55 with alopecia areata. Some clones in this sample may be carry-over from other donors' samples. The sample here was whole blood, taken in connection with sensitization to the hapten diphenylcyclopropenone (DPC). This rearrangement joins TRBV7-9 to TRBJ2-1, with 8 bases fitting TRBD1. CDR3 sequence reads: CASSPGTGRVRIDNEQFF. In DNA form, the CDR3 reads TGTGCCAGCAGCCCAGGGACAGGCAGGGTGAGGATAGACAATGAGCAGTTCTTC.